This T cell receptor beta chain came from a study of blood T cells in healthy people across ages. The CDR3 extends over 13 amino acids. Germline V lookup: CDR1 DFQATT, CDR2 SNEGSKA (reference sequence). V dropped 3 bases and J dropped 14; count of bases not matched to a gene: 14. Total RNA amounts of at least 6 micrograms were extracted per sample. A J-beta primer mix and a sample-barcoded 5' primer were used in a second PCR of about 7 to 11 cycles. Sequencing of every sample gave 3 million or more CDR3-containing paired-end reads. TCRdb analysed the 5' RACE reads with MiXCR anew, one entry per CDR3 protein. Among 780,000 or so distinct CDR3 sequences listed, less than 70% were seen once. Findings of the study overall: Among T cells, TCR beta diversity per million cells dropped roughly linearly as age rose.

This clonotype was detected a few times. Its antigen is as yet unknown. The specimen sequenced was blood. This clonotype was obtained from an older man in good health. The V and J genes are TRBV20-1 and TRBJ2-3, with 7 bases lining up with TRBD2. The CDR3 sequence: CSARGTTHRYAYF. As DNA, the CDR3 is TGCAGTGCTAGGGGGACTACTCACAGATACGCGTATTTT.